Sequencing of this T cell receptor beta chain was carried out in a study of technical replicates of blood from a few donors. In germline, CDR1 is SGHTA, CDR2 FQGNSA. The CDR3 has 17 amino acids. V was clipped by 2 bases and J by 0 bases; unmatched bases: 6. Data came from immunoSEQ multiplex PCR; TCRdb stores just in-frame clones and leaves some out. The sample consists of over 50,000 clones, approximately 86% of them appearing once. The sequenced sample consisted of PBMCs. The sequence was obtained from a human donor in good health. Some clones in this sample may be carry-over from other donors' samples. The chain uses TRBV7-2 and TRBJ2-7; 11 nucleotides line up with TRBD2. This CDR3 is CASSLTSGGLNSYEQYF. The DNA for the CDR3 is TGTGCCAGCAGCTTAACTAGCGGGGGATTAAACTCCTACGAGCAGTACTTC.